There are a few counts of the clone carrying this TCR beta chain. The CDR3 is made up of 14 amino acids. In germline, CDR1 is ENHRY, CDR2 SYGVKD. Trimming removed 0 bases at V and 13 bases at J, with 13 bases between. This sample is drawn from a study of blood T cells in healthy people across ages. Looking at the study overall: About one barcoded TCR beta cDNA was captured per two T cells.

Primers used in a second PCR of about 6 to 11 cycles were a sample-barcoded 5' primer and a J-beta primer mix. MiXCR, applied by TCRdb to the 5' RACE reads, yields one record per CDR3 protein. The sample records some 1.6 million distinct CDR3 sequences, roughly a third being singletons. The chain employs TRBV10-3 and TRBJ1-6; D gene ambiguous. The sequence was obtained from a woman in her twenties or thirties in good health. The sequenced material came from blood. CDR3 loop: CAISESRAGSPLHF. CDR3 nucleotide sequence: TGTGCCATCAGTGAGTCGAGGGCGGGATCCCCCCTCCACTTT.